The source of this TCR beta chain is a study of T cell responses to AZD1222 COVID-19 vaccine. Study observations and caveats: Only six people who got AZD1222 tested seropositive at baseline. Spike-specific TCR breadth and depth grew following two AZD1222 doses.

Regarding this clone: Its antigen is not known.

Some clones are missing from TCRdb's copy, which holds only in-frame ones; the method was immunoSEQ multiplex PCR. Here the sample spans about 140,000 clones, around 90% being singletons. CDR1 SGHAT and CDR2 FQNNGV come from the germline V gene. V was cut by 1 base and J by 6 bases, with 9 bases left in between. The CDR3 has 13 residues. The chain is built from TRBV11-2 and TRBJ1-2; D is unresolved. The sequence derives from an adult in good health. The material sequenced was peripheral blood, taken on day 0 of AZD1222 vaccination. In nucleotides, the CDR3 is TGTGCCAGCAGCTTAGTTGGTAGGAATGGCTACACCTTC. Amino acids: CASSLVGRNGYTF.